The 30 T cell receptor beta chains presented below share a single source sample, sequenced in a study of cytomegalovirus exposure and HLA in healthy donors. PCR primers comprised 60 Vbeta and 13 Jbeta primers. Clones were sequenced by immunoSEQ multiplex PCR, and TCRdb holds only the in-frame ones, with some missing. The sample includes some 170,000 clones, around 81% seen only once; the top ten take roughly 5.2%. The source material was PBMCs. The receptors were sampled from a woman aged 18-29 years in good health and CMV-seropositive.

This sequence joins TRBV5-6 and TRBJ2-1, with 9 nucleotides matching TRBD2. The CDR3 is 16 amino acids. The V gene end was trimmed by 1 base and the J gene end by 3 bases; junction bases not matched to a gene: 5. Germline V gene data show CDR1 as SGHDT and CDR2 as YYEEEE. The CDR3 is CASSLRGLASYNEQFF. The CDR3 DNA sequence: TGTGCCAGCAGCTTGCGGGGACTAGCCAGCTACAATGAGCAGTTCTTC.

The V and J genes are TRBV5-5 and TRBJ2-1, with 8 bases matching TRBD2. J lost 10 bases, V lost 3 bases, and 18 bases had no gene match. This CDR3 comprises 17 residues. Germline assignment: CDR1 SGHKS and CDR2 YYEKEE (reference sequence). CDR3 sequence reads: CASSYRFAVGGEPEQFF. CDR3 in DNA: TGTGCCAGCAGCTATCGTTTTGCCGTCGGGGGGGAGCCCGAGCAGTTCTTC.

The chain recombines TRBV7-9 with TRBJ2-2; tentative D call: TRBD2 (5 bases). The ends were cut back, 5 bases at V and 5 bases at J, with 15 bases in the middle. The germline V gene has CDR1 SEHNR and CDR2 FQNEAQ (reference sequence). CDR3 length: 15 amino acids. The CDR3 is CASSNLRGGTGELFF. The CDR3, as DNA: TGTGCCAGCAGCAACCTACGTGGCGGGACCGGGGAGCTGTTTTTT.

J is TRBJ1-3 and V is TRBV6-6; D is unclear. The CDR3 has 16 amino acids. The V gene's germline CDR1 is MNHNY and CDR2 SVGAGI (reference sequence). V was cut by 4 bases and J by 1 base, with 14 bases left in between. The CDR3 is CASSSPPGDSGNTIYF. CDR3 nucleotides: TGTGCCAGCAGTTCCCCACCGGGAGATTCTGGAAACACCATATATTTT.

The rearrangement joins TRBV5-4 to TRBJ2-2, with 10 bases lining up with TRBD1. This CDR3 is 16 amino acids long. CDR1 is SGHNT, CDR2 YYREEE, per germline (reference sequence). The V gene end was trimmed by 3 bases and the J gene end by 6 bases; junction bases not matched to a gene: 8. The DNA for the CDR3 is TGTGCCAGCAGCTGGATGGGGACAGGGGACGCCGGGGAGCTGTTTTTT. It specifies CASSWMGTGDAGELFF.

The chain joins TRBV15 to TRBJ2-5; 12 nucleotides agree with TRBD2. The CDR3 spans 15 residues. Losses at the gene ends were 6 bases for V and 5 bases for J; bases not matched to a gene: 7. Germline V gives CDR1 LNHNV, CDR2 YYDKDF (reference sequence). The CDR3 sequence: CATSPLAGGLETQYF. CDR3 sequence (DNA): TGTGCCACCAGTCCCCTAGCGGGGGGGCTCGAGACCCAGTACTTC.

The rearrangement uses TRBV7-8 and TRBJ2-2, with 13 bases lining up with TRBD2. Unmatched junction bases numbered 8, after V lost 4 bases and J lost 0 bases. In germline, CDR1 is SGHVS, CDR2 FQNEAQ. The CDR3 is 19 residues long. The CDR3 region is CASSSGLAGDISNTGELFF. For the CDR3, the DNA is TGTGCCAGCAGCTCTGGACTAGCGGGGGATATCTCGAACACCGGGGAGCTGTTTTTT.

The chain recombines TRBV28 with TRBJ2-7; 9 bases map to TRBD1. Germline CDR1 and CDR2: MDHEN and SYDVKM. The V and J ends lost 4 bases and 2 bases, in that order; junction bases with no gene match: 6. This CDR3 comprises 15 residues. Written as DNA, the CDR3 is TGTGCCAGCAGTTCAACCGGGACAGGGACCTACGAGCAGTACTTC. It codes for CASSSTGTGTYEQYF.

The genes are TRBV12-5 and TRBJ2-7; 9 bases match TRBD1. Germline V gene sequence: CDR1 LGHNT, CDR2 FRNRAP. Germline trimming cut 11 bases from V and 4 bases from J; bases unmatched to any gene: 6. This CDR3 is 12 amino acids long. The DNA for the CDR3 is TGTGCTGGCTGGACAGGGGTTTACGAGCAGTACTTC. Translating it yields CAGWTGVYEQYF. Based on the CDR3 plus reference TRBV12-5 and TRBJ2-7, the full variable domain is DARVTQTPRHKVTEMGQEVTMRCQPILGHNTVFWYRQTMMQGLELLAYFRNRAPLDDSGMPKDRFSAEMPDATLATLKIQPSEPRDSAVYFCAGWTGVYEQYFGPGTRLTVT.

The rearrangement links TRBV6-1 to TRBJ1-6; 10 nucleotides match TRBD1. Germline V gene sequence: CDR1 MNHNS, CDR2 SASEGT. V shed 5 bases, J shed 11 bases, and the junction held 6 bases outside the gene matches. CDR3 size: 14 residues. CDR3 DNA: TGTGCCAGCAGTCCGACAGGGGGCTCGGCACCCCTCCACTTT. Translation: CASSPTGGSAPLHF.

The chain recombines TRBV6-6 with TRBJ1-5, with 7 bases aligning to TRBD1. CDR1 is MNHNY and CDR2 is SVGAGI in the germline V gene (reference sequence). V shed 6 bases, J shed 6 bases, and the junction held 11 bases outside the gene matches. The CDR3 is 15 amino acids. The CDR3 region is CASRPKGTDGQPQHF. In DNA, the CDR3 is TGTGCCAGCAGGCCGAAAGGGACAGACGGTCAGCCCCAGCATTTT.

CDR3 region: CASSLVGWGAKMNTEAFF. CDR3 DNA: TGTGCCAGCAGCCTAGTCGGTTGGGGAGCGAAGATGAACACTGAAGCTTTCTTT. The rearrangement uses TRBV13 and TRBJ1-1; D gene uncertain. Germline assignment: CDR1 PRHDT and CDR2 FYEKMQ (reference sequence). Deletions cut 5 bases from V and 0 bases from J, with 22 bases between. This CDR3 spans 18 amino acids.

The chain uses TRBV6-5 and TRBJ1-2, with a possible D match to TRBD1 (6 bases). Trimming took off 7 bases at V and 4 bases at J, with 13 bases between the two ends. The CDR3 consists of 13 residues. Germline CDR1 is MNHEY and CDR2 is SVGAGI. CDR3 DNA sequence: TGTGCCAGCAAAGTTGGGGGCTTCTATGGCTACACCTTC. It is translated as CASKVGGFYGYTF.

The chain has TRBV11-2 and TRBJ1-4; 12 bases map to TRBD1. CDR1 is SGHAT, CDR2 FQNNGV, per germline. Losses at the gene ends were 1 base for V and 8 bases for J; bases not matched to a gene: 2. The CDR3 is made up of 15 amino acids. The CDR3 DNA follows: TGTGCCAGCAGCTTAGGTGGGACAGGGGGCGAAAAACTGTTTTTT. Protein sequence: CASSLGGTGGEKLFF.

The rearrangement joins TRBV7-9 to TRBJ1-1; unclear D gene. V was cut by 5 bases and J by 0 bases, with 10 bases left in between. This CDR3 has 14 residues. The germline V gene has CDR1 SEHNR and CDR2 FQNEAQ (reference sequence). The DNA of the CDR3 is TGTGCCAGCAGCCAGATGCTTCTGAACACTGAAGCTTTCTTT. Translated: CASSQMLLNTEAFF.

For the CDR3, the DNA is TGTGCCAGCAGCTTAGCGCTAAAGAGCGGGGGGACCGCCACAGATACGCAGTATTTT. Translated: CASSLALKSGGTATDTQYF. The chain links TRBV7-2 to TRBJ2-3; 9 nucleotides align to TRBD2. Unmatched junction bases numbered 12, after V lost 0 bases and J lost 2 bases. CDR1 and CDR2 (germline): SGHTA, FQGNSA. The CDR3 consists of 19 residues.

This sequence joins TRBV5-4 and TRBJ1-1, with TRBD1 as a possible D gene (6 bases). Germline CDR1 and CDR2: SGHNT and YYREEE (reference sequence). V lost 4 bases and J lost 2, with 12 bases in between. The CDR3 sequence is 14 residues long. Here the CDR3 DNA reads TGTGCCAGCAGCACTACGGGACACAACACTGAAGCTTTCTTT. Its protein is CASSTTGHNTEAFF.

Concerning this clone itself: Within the sample, other DNA sequences also encode this same CDR3. This chain joins TRBV7-2 and TRBJ2-7; 8 positions agree with TRBD1. Germline CDR1 and CDR2: SGHTA and FQGNSA. The CDR3 contains 14 residues. With V trimmed by 6 bases and J by 2 bases, 6 bases remained unmatched. CDR3 DNA: TGTGCCAGCAGTTACCGGGACAGGACCTACGAGCAGTACTTC. Residues: CASSYRDRTYEQYF.

The chain is built from TRBV9 and TRBJ1-1; D possibly corresponds to TRBD1 (5 bases). The CDR3 sequence is 13 residues long. The germline gives CDR1 SGDLS, CDR2 YYNGEE. V was shortened by 4 bases and J by 11 bases, with 18 bases between the two germline ends. In DNA form, the CDR3 reads TGTGCCAGCAGCCCCCCCGCTTGGGGGGAGGCTTTCTTT. This gives the protein CASSPPAWGEAFF.

This clone was counted between two and nine times. This sequence joins TRBV25-1 and TRBJ2-7; 7 bases are shared with TRBD1. After removal of 7 bases from V and 2 bases from J, the junction contained 5 bases not matched to a gene. Germline-derived CDR1 and CDR2 are MGHDK and SYGVNS. The CDR3 loop spans 13 amino acids. CDR3 protein: CASTGQSAYEQYF. In DNA form, the CDR3 reads TGTGCCAGCACGGGACAGTCCGCCTACGAGCAGTACTTC.

The CDR3 loop is CASSSQSRGRNYNEQFF. CDR3 coding DNA: TGTGCCAGCAGCTCGCAGTCCAGGGGAAGGAATTACAATGAGCAGTTCTTC. This chain uses TRBV7-9 with TRBJ2-1; D might be TRBD1 (6 bases). CDR3 length: 17 residues. Per germline, CDR1 SEHNR and CDR2 FQNEAQ (reference sequence). V was clipped by 4 bases and J by 4 bases, with 20 bases between them. Variable domain in full (rest from reference TRBV7-9 and TRBJ2-1): DTGVSQNPRHKITKRGQNVTFRCDPISEHNRLYWYRQTLGQGPEFLTYFQNEAQLEKSRLLSDRFSAERPKGSFSTLEIQRTEQGDSAMYLCASSSQSRGRNYNEQFFGPGTRLTVL.

V usage is TRBV11-1 and J usage is TRBJ2-3; D is perhaps TRBD1 (6 bases). The V end was cut by 0 bases, the J end by 6 bases, with 13 bases between. Germline loops: CDR1 SGHAT, CDR2 FQDESV (reference sequence). The CDR3 is made up of 15 amino acids. CDR3 protein: CASSLARGSGDTQYF. Written as DNA, the CDR3 is TGTGCCAGCAGCTTAGCCAGGGGATCGGGGGATACGCAGTATTTT.

The chain links TRBV2 to TRBJ1-6; a weak D match, TRBD1 (6 bases). The CDR3 covers 14 residues. V shed 5 bases and J shed 7 bases, with 12 bases lying between them. Looked up from germline, CDR1 is SNHLY and CDR2 is FYNNEI. The CDR3 nucleotides read TGTGCCAGCAGTTACAGGGAAATAAATTCACCCCTCCACTTT. This translates into CASSYREINSPLHF.

The genes are TRBV2 and TRBJ2-5; possible D gene TRBD1, 6 bases. The germline V and J ends were trimmed by 3 bases and 5 bases, with 19 bases remaining between them. CDR1 and CDR2 (germline): SNHLY, FYNNEI. The CDR3 sequence is 16 residues long. The CDR3 bases are TGTGCCAGCAGTGATCAGTTGGGCAGGGGCTATGAGACCCAGTACTTC. Its translation is CASSDQLGRGYETQYF.

The rearrangement links TRBV4-3 to TRBJ2-2; TRBD1 might be the D (7 bases). The V gene lost 1 base and the J gene lost 6 bases, with 15 bases spanning the gap. CDR1 and CDR2 (germline): LGHNA, YSLEER. The CDR3 spans 16 residues. The CDR3 DNA follows: TGCGCCAGCAGCCAAGGGTTGACAGGGAGGTCCGGGGAGCTGTTTTTT. Its translation: CASSQGLTGRSGELFF.

This clone was seen a few times. This sequence joins TRBV2 and TRBJ2-2; no clear D. This CDR3 has 14 residues. Germline loops: CDR1 SNHLY, CDR2 FYNNEI. V dropped 6 bases and J dropped 7 bases, with 15 bases sitting between them. The CDR3 here is CASRKSEFNGELFF. In DNA form, the CDR3 reads TGTGCCAGCAGGAAGTCTGAGTTCAACGGGGAGCTGTTTTTT.

V and J are TRBV19 and TRBJ1-3; D is undetermined. This CDR3 region has 15 residues. The V end lost 9 bases, the J end lost 4 bases, and 19 bases lay between the germline ends. Looked up from germline, CDR1 is LNHDA and CDR2 is SQIVND (reference sequence). Written as DNA, the CDR3 is TGTGCCAGAGTAGTCCTGGGAGAAAACGGAAACACCATATATTTT. Its protein is CARVVLGENGNTIYF.

The chain recombines TRBV5-6 with TRBJ1-5; D call uncertain. This CDR3 contains 16 residues. V dropped 1 base and J dropped 3 bases, with 14 bases sitting between them. Germline V gene data show CDR1 as SGHDT and CDR2 as YYEEEE. CDR3 amino acids: CASSLSGGLNNQPQHF. CDR3 DNA: TGTGCCAGCAGCTTGTCGGGAGGGTTAAACAATCAGCCCCAGCATTTT.

The rearrangement uses TRBV25-1 and TRBJ1-4; 8 nucleotides match TRBD1. The V and J ends lost 1 base and 3 bases, in that order; junction bases with no gene match: 4. This CDR3 has 16 amino acids. Germline V gene sequence: CDR1 MGHDK, CDR2 SYGVNS. The CDR3 is CASSEFSTGANEKLFF. The CDR3 coding sequence is TGTGCCAGCAGTGAATTCTCGACAGGGGCTAATGAAAAACTGTTTTTT.

The chain joins TRBV11-2 to TRBJ1-2, with a possible D match to TRBD1 (6 bases). V was clipped by 5 bases and J by 0 bases, with 13 bases between them. The CDR3 has 15 amino acids. Per germline, CDR1 SGHAT and CDR2 FQNNGV. The CDR3 is CASSLNTGSNYGYTF. The CDR3 nucleotides read TGTGCCAGCAGCCTAAATACAGGGTCTAACTATGGCTACACCTTC.